The 26 T cell receptor beta chains below all came from one sample that was sequenced in a study of blood T cell repertoires in COVID-19. Assay used: immunoSEQ multiplex PCR; TCRdb lists only in-frame clones, some missing. The sample holds about 130,000 clones, around 86% seen once. Sequencing was done on a sample of peripheral blood. These receptors were taken from a man aged 35 to 55 with active or convalescent COVID-19.

CDR3 sequence: CASSLGGGAETQYF. In DNA, the CDR3 is TGTGCCAGCAGCCTCGGCGGCGGGGCCGAGACCCAGTACTTC. The V call is TRBV7-2, the J call TRBJ2-5; possibly TRBD2 for D (6 bases). In germline, CDR1 is SGHTA, CDR2 FQGNSA. The V and J ends lost 5 bases and 5 bases respectively, with 15 bases between them. The CDR3 length is 14 residues.

V gene TRBV6-5 combines with J gene TRBJ1-5; D may be TRBD1 (6 bases). The CDR3 spans 13 residues. Germline CDR1 reads MNHEY; CDR2 reads SVGAGI. V lost 6 bases and J lost 7, with 13 bases in between. The CDR3: CASRSDRPQPQHF. For the CDR3, the DNA is TGTGCCAGCAGGTCGGACAGACCCCAGCCCCAGCATTTT.

The rearrangement joins TRBV14 to TRBJ1-1, with a possible D match to TRBD1 (6 bases). From germline, CDR1 is SGHDN and CDR2 FVKESK. CDR3 length: 13 amino acids. V gave up 3 bases and J gave up 5 bases, with 10 bases separating them. CDR3 amino acids: CASSQGAQTEAFF. The CDR3 DNA reads as TGTGCCAGCAGCCAGGGGGCACAAACTGAAGCTTTCTTT.

The chain links TRBV9 to TRBJ2-3, with D uncertain. The V gene lost 4 bases and the J gene lost 6 bases, with 15 bases spanning the gap. Germline V CDR1 and CDR2: SGDLS, YYNGEE. The CDR3 contains 14 residues. The CDR3 coding sequence is TGTGCCAGCAGCCCAACGGGTCTCCGGGATACGCAGTATTTT. Its protein product is CASSPTGLRDTQYF.

This clone has a handful of counts. The genes are TRBV9 and TRBJ1-1; TRBD1 aligns across 10 bases. CDR3 length: 18 amino acids. Unmatched junction bases numbered 12, after V lost 3 bases and J lost 1 base. Germline-derived CDR1 and CDR2 are SGDLS and YYNGEE. CDR3 region: CASSAQAGTGAKNTEAFF. The CDR3 DNA reads TGTGCCAGCAGCGCGCAAGCCGGGACAGGGGCGAAGAACACTGAAGCTTTCTTT.

V gene TRBV7-9 combines with J gene TRBJ2-2; possibly TRBD1 for D (6 bases). Trimming shortened V by 7 bases and J by 3 bases, and 24 bases separated the two germline ends. The CDR3 spans 18 residues. CDR1 SEHNR and CDR2 FQNEAQ come from the germline V gene (reference sequence). CDR3 DNA: TGTGCCAGCACCCCGCGGGTCTTCGGGACACTCTACACCGGGGAGCTGTTTTTT. This encodes CASTPRVFGTLYTGELFF.

This clone occurred once. The CDR3 reads CACEGGAGNYGYTF. CDR3 nucleotides: TGTGCCTGTGAGGGGGGGGCAGGGAACTATGGCTACACCTTC. The rearrangement links TRBV30 to TRBJ1-2; D possibly corresponds to TRBD1 (6 bases). Germline CDR1 is GTSNPN and CDR2 is SVGIG (reference sequence). Trimming left V 6 bases short and J 2 bases short, with 16 bases between. CDR3 length: 14 residues. The full variable domain, completed using reference TRBV30 and TRBJ1-2, is SQTIHQWPATLVQPVGSPLSLECTVEGTSNPNLYWYRQAAGRGLQLLFYSVGIGQISSEVPQNLSASRPQDRQFILSSKKLLLSDSGFYLCACEGGAGNYGYTFGSGTRLTVV.

The genes are TRBV3-1 (or the pseudogene TRBV3-2) and TRBJ1-2; 9 bases agree with TRBD1. The V and J ends lost 4 bases and 7 bases, in that order; junction bases with no gene match: 4. This CDR3 has 13 residues. Germline lookup yields CDR1 LGHDT and CDR2 YNNKEL (reference sequence). The CDR3 DNA follows: TGTGCCAGCAGCCCCCGGACAGGGGCTGGCTACACCTTC. The encoded protein is CASSPRTGAGYTF.

V and J are TRBV14 and TRBJ1-5, with D possibly being TRBD1 (5 bases). The CDR3 is made up of 13 amino acids. Trimming shortened V by 5 bases and J by 6 bases, and 11 bases separated the two germline ends. Germline-derived CDR1 and CDR2 are SGHDN and FVKESK. CDR3 residues: CASSSQGGQPQHF. CDR3 coding DNA: TGTGCCAGCAGCTCCCAGGGAGGTCAGCCCCAGCATTTT.

This clone occurred a few times. The gene calls are TRBV11-2 and TRBJ1-2; D not certain. Germline V lookup: CDR1 SGHAT, CDR2 FQNNGV. V was trimmed by 4 bases and J by 4 bases, leaving 10 bases between them. The CDR3 is 13 amino acids. CDR3 coding DNA: TGTGCCAGCAGCTCGCCGAGGGTCTATGGCTACACCTTC. Translated: CASSSPRVYGYTF. Full variable domain (missing parts from reference TRBV11-2 and TRBJ1-2): EAGVAQSPRYKIIEKRQSVAFWCNPISGHATLYWYQQILGQGPKLLIQFQNNGVVDDSQLPKDRFSAERLKGVDSTLKIQPAKLEDSAVYLCASSSPRVYGYTFGSGTRLTVV.

The V and J genes are TRBV7-9 and TRBJ2-5, with TRBD1 identical over 7 bases. The V gene's germline CDR1 is SEHNR and CDR2 FQNEAQ (reference sequence). This CDR3 is built from 14 residues. Losses at the gene ends were 9 bases for V and 7 bases for J; bases not matched to a gene: 14. DNA of the CDR3: TGTGCCAGTAATCTAGGGGGCAGTGAAGGGACCCAGTACTTC. It encodes CASNLGGSEGTQYF.

This chain connects TRBV2 to TRBJ2-3, with a possible D match to TRBD1 (6 bases). CDR1 and CDR2 (germline): SNHLY, FYNNEI. V lost 9 bases and J 2 bases, leaving 15 bases between the germline ends. This CDR3 is built from 14 residues. CDR3 coding DNA: TGTGCCAGGGGGGCCGGGGCCTACACAGATACGCAGTATTTT. Translated: CARGAGAYTDTQYF.

The rearrangement uses TRBV3-1 (or the pseudogene TRBV3-2) and TRBJ2-2; 15 nucleotides agree with TRBD2. Germline trimming cut 5 bases from V and 2 bases from J; bases unmatched to any gene: 3. From germline, CDR1 is LGHDT and CDR2 YNNKEL (reference sequence). The CDR3 totals 17 residues. The CDR3 is CASSRTSGGGNTGELFF. DNA of the CDR3: TGTGCCAGCAGCAGGACTAGCGGGGGGGGAAACACCGGGGAGCTGTTTTTT.

V gene TRBV21-1 combines with J gene TRBJ2-7; the table's D call, TRBD2, has no DNA check behind it. TRBV21-1 is a listed pseudogene. The CDR3 extends over 17 amino acids. In nucleotides, the CDR3 is TGTGCCAGCAGCAAAAAAAATAAGAGGGCTTGGACCTACGAGCAGTACTTC. Its protein is CASSKKNKRAWTYEQYF.

The V and J genes are TRBV30 and TRBJ2-5; 10 nucleotides align to TRBD1. Germline trimming cut 5 bases from V and 4 bases from J; bases unmatched to any gene: 4. The CDR3 consists of 13 residues. Germline-derived CDR1 and CDR2 are GTSNPN and SVGIG (reference sequence). CDR3 loop: CAWDRGQGETQYF. The CDR3 coding sequence is TGTGCCTGGGACAGGGGGCAAGGAGAGACCCAGTACTTC.

This rearrangement joins TRBV5-1 to TRBJ1-5; D possibly corresponds to TRBD1 (6 bases). Trimming took 4 bases from V and 4 from J, leaving 18 bases between them. The CDR3 has 16 residues. The germline gives CDR1 SGHRS, CDR2 YFSETQ. The DNA of the CDR3 is TGCGCCAGCAGCCCGGACGGGGGGGCAGGAAATCAGCCCCAGCATTTT. Protein sequence: CASSPDGGAGNQPQHF.

V gene TRBV7-3 combines with J gene TRBJ2-3; TRBD2 matches at 9 bases. CDR1 and CDR2 (germline): SGHTA, FQGTGA. With 2 bases clipped from V and 6 bases from J, the junction kept 6 bases outside the gene matches. This CDR3 comprises 15 residues. The chain's CDR3 is CASSLVAGARDTQYF. CDR3 sequence (DNA): TGTGCCAGCAGCTTAGTAGCGGGGGCCAGGGATACGCAGTATTTT. The full variable domain, rest sourced from reference TRBV7-3 and TRBJ2-3, is GAGVSQTPSNKVTEKGKYVELRCDPISGHTALYWYRQSLGQGPEFLIYFQGTGAADDSGLPNDRFFAVRPEGSVSTLKIQRTERGDSAVYLCASSLVAGARDTQYFGPGTRLTVL.

This chain links TRBV19 with TRBJ2-2, with D tentatively TRBD1 (6 bases). The germline V gene has CDR1 LNHDA and CDR2 SQIVND (reference sequence). The CDR3 is 14 amino acids. The V gene lost 6 bases and the J gene lost 5 bases, with 13 bases spanning the gap. CDR3 amino acids: CASSPGARTGELFF. The CDR3 nucleotides read TGTGCCAGTAGCCCAGGGGCGAGGACCGGGGAGCTGTTTTTT.

The rearrangement links TRBV7-9 to TRBJ1-2, with 8 bases that match TRBD1. Germline assignment: CDR1 SEHNR and CDR2 FQNEAQ (reference sequence). Unmatched junction bases numbered 6, after V lost 5 bases and J lost 7 bases. This CDR3 region has 13 residues. CDR3 in amino acids: CASSGQGRGGYTF. DNA of the CDR3: TGTGCCAGCAGCGGACAGGGAAGGGGTGGCTACACCTTC.

V usage is TRBV6-5 and J usage is TRBJ2-7; 8 bases agree with TRBD1. The CDR3 sequence is 14 residues long. The V gene's germline CDR1 is MNHEY and CDR2 SVGAGI. Trimming at V came to 5 bases and at J to 1 base, leaving 4 bases not matched to a gene. This CDR3 is CASSLRTGSYEQYF. CDR3 sequence (DNA): TGTGCCAGCAGTCTACGGACAGGGTCCTACGAGCAGTACTTC.

The rearrangement uses TRBV9 and TRBJ2-5; 9 bases are a match to TRBD2. V was pared by 3 bases and J by 5 bases, with 11 bases of the junction left unmatched. Germline CDR1 and CDR2: SGDLS and YYNGEE. The CDR3 spans 16 residues. This chain's CDR3 is CASSGVSGGLLETQYF. CDR3 nucleotide sequence: TGTGCCAGCAGCGGTGTCAGCGGGGGGCTCCTGGAGACCCAGTACTTC.

In its sample, this clone was seen once. The CDR3 sequence is CASRGTGNQPQHF. CDR3 in DNA: TGTGCCAGCCGCGGGACAGGCAATCAGCCCCAGCATTTT. This chain connects TRBV28 to TRBJ1-5; 7 bases fit TRBD1. The CDR3 sequence is 13 residues long. Germline CDR1 and CDR2: MDHEN and SYDVKM. V lost 8 bases and J lost 2; bases outside the gene matches: 3.

This rearrangement joins TRBV7-2 to TRBJ1-2; a weak D match, TRBD1 (5 bases). CDR3 length equals 17 residues. Germline V gene data show CDR1 as SGHTA and CDR2 as FQGNSA. V gave up 5 bases and J gave up 4 bases, with 23 bases separating them. The CDR3 DNA follows: TGTGCCAGCAGCCCAGGCGGGGAGCAGGGCCGCCTCTATGGCTACACCTTC. As protein: CASSPGGEQGRLYGYTF.

The V gene is TRBV7-3, the J gene TRBJ2-3, with no clear D. The CDR3 consists of 13 residues. Trimming removed 3 bases from V and 3 bases from J, with 7 bases in between. The V gene's germline CDR1 is SGHTA and CDR2 FQGTGA. CDR3 region: CASSFVETDTQYF. DNA of the CDR3: TGTGCCAGCAGCTTCGTGGAGACAGATACGCAGTATTTT.

V and J are TRBV5-1 and TRBJ2-1; 7 nucleotides agree with TRBD2. Trimming at V came to 0 bases and at J to 6 bases, leaving 6 bases not matched to a gene. This CDR3 comprises 15 residues. Germline loops: CDR1 SGHRS, CDR2 YFSETQ. The CDR3 protein is CASSLVGLVGNEQFF. In DNA, the CDR3 is TGCGCCAGCAGCTTGGTTGGACTAGTCGGCAATGAGCAGTTCTTC.

V and J are TRBV5-8 and TRBJ2-7; D ambiguous. V was clipped by 1 base and J by 1 base, with 9 bases between them. Looked up from germline, CDR1 is SGHTS and CDR2 is YDEGEE. This CDR3 is built from 14 residues. CDR3 DNA sequence: TGTGCCAGCAGCTTGCCAGGCGTTTCCTACGAGCAGTACTTC. Its translation: CASSLPGVSYEQYF.